This TCR beta chain was recorded in a study of shared clonotypes between healthy human individuals. Assay runs were performed at deep level. Spread over ten immunoSEQ deep assay plates, unsorted PBMC DNA underwent sequencing. Sequencing used immunoSEQ multiplex PCR; TCRdb keeps in-frame clones, though not all of them. Of some 530,000 clones listed, around four fifths are singletons. Germline V gene lookup returns CDR1 SGHAT and CDR2 FQNNGV. The CDR3 sequence is 17 residues long. V trimming: 8 bases; J trimming: 0 bases; junction bases outside the gene matches: 14. Adult donors, all healthy and HIV-negative, had no recent acute infections or vaccinations.

The chain uses TRBV11-2 and TRBJ2-7, with 9 bases identical to TRBD2. Sequenced input: PBMCs. The TCR originated in a woman aged 40 to 50 in good health. Some clones in this sample may be carry-over from other donors' samples. The CDR3 here is CASSKTRGGRDSYEQYF. The CDR3 DNA sequence: TGTGCCAGCTCCAAGACGAGGGGCGGGAGGGACTCCTACGAGCAGTACTTC.